The rows below give T cell receptor beta chains drawn from one sample of a study of blood T cell repertoires in COVID-19. Clones were read by immunoSEQ multiplex PCR, and TCRdb kept only the in-frame ones, dropping some. The table includes 25,000 to 30,000 clones, approximately 91% detected once. The sample consisted of peripheral blood. The receptors were gathered from a man aged 65 to 79 with active COVID-19. The CDR3 runs from the conserved cysteine through the conserved F or W.

TRBV3-1/TRBV3-2	TRBJ1-3	CASSQGAGRRKDSGNTIYF
TRBV14	TRBJ1-1	CASSQDMNTEAFF
TRBV5-5	TRBJ2-2	CASSQTQGAGTGELFF
TRBV6-5	TRBJ2-3	CASRPIETDTQYF
TRBV5-1	TRBJ1-1	CASTLGQINTEAFF
TRBV18	TRBJ1-2	CASSMTGDYGYTF
TRBV5-1	TRBJ2-7	CASSLDFGQTTTTYEQYF
TRBV30	TRBJ1-3	CAWRISPHGTIYF
TRBV6-2/TRBV6-3	TRBJ1-5	CASSPAGVSNQPQHF
TRBV12-2	TRBJ2-7	CASRTRSGGYEQYF
TRBV19	TRBJ1-1	CATEGGLNTEAFF
TRBV7-2	TRBJ2-7	CASSLDWTDAYEQYF
TRBV2	TRBJ2-5	CASSDGRGGGETQYF
TRBV27	TRBJ2-1	CASSQGWNEQFF
TRBV5-4	TRBJ1-6	CASSLPGNNSPLHF
TRBV6-1	TRBJ1-6	CASSERDTQNSPLHF
TRBV29-1	TRBJ2-1	CSARITGTEQFF
TRBV4-3	TRBJ2-7	CASSQEGSYGEQYF
TRBV5-1	TRBJ2-7	CASSPGTSGYEQYF
TRBV7-9	TRBJ1-1	CASQRPGTGVTEAFF
TRBV7-9	TRBJ2-5	CASSLAPEYQETQYF
TRBV6-1	TRBJ2-5	CASSEPLAMKTQYF
TRBV7-9	TRBJ2-7	CASSPGQGYEQYF
TRBV30	TRBJ1-5	CAWTGQGTNQPQHF
TRBV6-2/TRBV6-3	TRBJ1-2	CASSYAESPIF
TRBV7-2	TRBJ1-1	CASSLRHASTAFF
TRBV9	TRBJ2-5	CASSRRGQETQYF
TRBV19	TRBJ2-4	CASLPRQGGDIQYF
TRBV7-9	TRBJ2-7	CASSLREQGYGEQYF
TRBV5-1	TRBJ2-7	CASSFQGLGYEQYF
TRBV5-1	TRBJ2-1	CASSLQTGSSYNEQFF
TRBV12-3/TRBV12-4	TRBJ2-4	CASTRSGGVQYF
TRBV9	TRBJ2-2	CASSPGGGGLFF
TRBV20-1	TRBJ2-1	CSASRGDAYNEQFF
TRBV13	TRBJ2-1	CASSLWGQGAGEQFF
TRBV7-2	TRBJ1-3	CASSPRDREGTIYF
TRBV3-1/TRBV3-2	TRBJ1-2	CASSQEADTYGYTF
TRBV3-1/TRBV3-2	TRBJ2-3	CASRLGATQYF
TRBV6-4	TRBJ2-3	CASSDSGTVTDTQYF
TRBV5-4	TRBJ1-2	CASSPDSNYGYTF
TRBV12-3/TRBV12-4	TRBJ1-6	CASTPGVGSPLHF
TRBV4-3	TRBJ1-1	CASSQVALGGTEAFF
TRBV5-5	TRBJ1-5	CASSPQGQHNQPQHF
TRBV5-5	TRBJ1-3	CASSLAAGQVIGNTIYF
TRBV27	TRBJ1-4	CASSWGGTAEKLFF
TRBV11-1	TRBJ2-7	CASSLGTSGGYYEQYF
TRBV5-4	TRBJ2-1	CASSTSRQGGGEQFF
TRBV19	TRBJ1-3	CASSRTGVNSGNTIYF
TRBV5-1	TRBJ1-5	CASSKTGGVNQPQHF
TRBV2	TRBJ1-5	CASSYPGQGSQPQHF
TRBV4-2	TRBJ1-4	CASSRRDRDNEKLFF
TRBV6-2/TRBV6-3	TRBJ2-7	CASSYSIRLLAYEQYF
TRBV2	TRBJ1-4	CACHGNPLATNEKLFF